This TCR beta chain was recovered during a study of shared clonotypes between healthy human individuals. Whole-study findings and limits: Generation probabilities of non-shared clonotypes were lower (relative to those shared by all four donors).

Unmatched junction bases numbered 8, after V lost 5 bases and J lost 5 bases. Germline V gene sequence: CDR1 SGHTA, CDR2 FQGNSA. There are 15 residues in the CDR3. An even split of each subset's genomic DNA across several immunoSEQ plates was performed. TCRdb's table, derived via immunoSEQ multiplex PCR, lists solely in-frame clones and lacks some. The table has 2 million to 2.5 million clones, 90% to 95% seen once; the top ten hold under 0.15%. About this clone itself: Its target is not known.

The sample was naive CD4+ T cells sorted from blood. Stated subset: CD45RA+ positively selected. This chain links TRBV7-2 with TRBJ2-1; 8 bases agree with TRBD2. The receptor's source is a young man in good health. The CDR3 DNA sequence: TGTGCCAGCAGCGGGGCGGGACTAGGGAACAATGAGCAGTTCTTC. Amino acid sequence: CASSGAGLGNNEQFF.